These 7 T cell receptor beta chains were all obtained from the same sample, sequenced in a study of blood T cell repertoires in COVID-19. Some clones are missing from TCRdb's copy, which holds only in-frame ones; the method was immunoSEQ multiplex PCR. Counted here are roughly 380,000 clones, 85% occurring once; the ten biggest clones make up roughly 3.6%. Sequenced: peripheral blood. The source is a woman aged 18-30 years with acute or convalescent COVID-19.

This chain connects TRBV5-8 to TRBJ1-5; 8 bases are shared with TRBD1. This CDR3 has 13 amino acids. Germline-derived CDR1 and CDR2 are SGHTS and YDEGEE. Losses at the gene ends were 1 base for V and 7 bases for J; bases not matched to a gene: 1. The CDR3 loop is CASSLQGAQPQHF. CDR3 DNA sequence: TGTGCCAGCAGCTTGCAGGGGGCACAGCCCCAGCATTTT. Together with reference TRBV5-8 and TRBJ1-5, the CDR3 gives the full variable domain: EAGVTQSPTHLIKTRGQQATLRCSPISGHTSVYWYQQALGLGLQFLLWYDEGEERNRGNFPPRFSGRQFPNYSSELNVNALELEDSALYLCASSLQGAQPQHFGDGTRLSIL.

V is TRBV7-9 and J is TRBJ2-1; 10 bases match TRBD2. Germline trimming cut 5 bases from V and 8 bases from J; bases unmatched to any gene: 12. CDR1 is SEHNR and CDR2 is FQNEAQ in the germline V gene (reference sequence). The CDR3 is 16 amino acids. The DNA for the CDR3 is TGTGCCAGCAGCCCAGGCGGCGGAGCGGGAGGGTATGAGCAGTTCTTC. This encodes CASSPGGGAGGYEQFF.

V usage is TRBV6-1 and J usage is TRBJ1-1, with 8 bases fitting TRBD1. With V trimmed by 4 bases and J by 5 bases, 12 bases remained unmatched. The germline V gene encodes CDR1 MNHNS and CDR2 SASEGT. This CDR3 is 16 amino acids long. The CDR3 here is CASSALGQGRRTEAFF. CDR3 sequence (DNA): TGTGCCAGCAGTGCACTCGGACAGGGAAGAAGAACTGAAGCTTTCTTT.

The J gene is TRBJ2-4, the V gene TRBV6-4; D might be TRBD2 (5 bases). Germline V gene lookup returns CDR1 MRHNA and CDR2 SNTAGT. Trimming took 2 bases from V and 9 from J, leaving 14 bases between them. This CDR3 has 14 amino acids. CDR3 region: CASSDALSAGIQYF. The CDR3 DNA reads TGTGCCAGCAGTGACGCTTTGTCTGCGGGCATTCAGTACTTC.

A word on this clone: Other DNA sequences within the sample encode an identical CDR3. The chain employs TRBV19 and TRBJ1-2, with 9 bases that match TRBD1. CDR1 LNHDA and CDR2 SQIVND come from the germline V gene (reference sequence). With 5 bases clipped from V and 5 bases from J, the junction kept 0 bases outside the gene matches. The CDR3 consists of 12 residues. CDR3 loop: CASSGTGYGYTF. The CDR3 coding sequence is TGTGCCAGTAGTGGGACAGGGTATGGCTACACCTTC.

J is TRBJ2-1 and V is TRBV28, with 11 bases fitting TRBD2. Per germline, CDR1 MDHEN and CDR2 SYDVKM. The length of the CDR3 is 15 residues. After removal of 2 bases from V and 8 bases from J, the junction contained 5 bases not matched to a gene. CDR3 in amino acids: CASSLTSGSLDEQFF. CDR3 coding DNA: TGTGCCAGCAGTTTAACTAGCGGGAGCCTGGATGAGCAGTTCTTC.

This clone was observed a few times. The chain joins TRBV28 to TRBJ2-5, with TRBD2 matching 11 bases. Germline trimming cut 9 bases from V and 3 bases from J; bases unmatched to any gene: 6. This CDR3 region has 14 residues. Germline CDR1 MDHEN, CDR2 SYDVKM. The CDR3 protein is CASHGTSGKETQYF. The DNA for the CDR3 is TGTGCCAGTCACGGGACTAGCGGCAAAGAGACCCAGTACTTC. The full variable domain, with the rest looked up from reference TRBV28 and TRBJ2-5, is DVKVTQSSRYLVKRTGEKVFLECVQDMDHENMFWYRQDPGLGLRLIYFSYDVKMKEKGDIPEGYSVSREKKERFSLILESASTNQTSMYLCASHGTSGKETQYFGPGTRLLVL.